This TCR beta chain was recorded in a study of T-cell reconstitution after alpha-beta-depleted transplantation in children. The germline V and J ends were trimmed by 8 bases and 0 bases, with 12 bases remaining between them. CDR3 length: 14 amino acids. Germline loops: CDR1 MNHNS, CDR2 SASEGT. Study-level findings and limits: About two months after transplant, alpha-beta T cells reportedly came from several hundred expanded graft clones. Some patients' high day-60 TCRbeta diversity was traced to surviving recipient T cells and thymic progenitors.

A note on this clonotype: Its antigen is not known.

Preparation of the TCRbeta library used unique molecular identifiers. One entry per CDR3 protein results from TCRdb running MiXCR on the PCR reads. The repertoire holds about 440,000 distinct CDR3 sequences, with around two fifths as singletons. The chain carries TRBV6-1 and TRBJ2-3, with D possibly TRBD2 on 5 matching bases. The sequences come from PBMCs, collected before TCRalphabeta/CD19-depleted stem cell transplant. The clonotype originates from a girl aged 2 to 10 with aplastic anemia, due to receive a stem cell transplant. DNA for the CDR3: TGTGCCAGCGCCTGGACGGGAAGCACAGATACGCAGTATTTT. The encoded protein is CASAWTGSTDTQYF.